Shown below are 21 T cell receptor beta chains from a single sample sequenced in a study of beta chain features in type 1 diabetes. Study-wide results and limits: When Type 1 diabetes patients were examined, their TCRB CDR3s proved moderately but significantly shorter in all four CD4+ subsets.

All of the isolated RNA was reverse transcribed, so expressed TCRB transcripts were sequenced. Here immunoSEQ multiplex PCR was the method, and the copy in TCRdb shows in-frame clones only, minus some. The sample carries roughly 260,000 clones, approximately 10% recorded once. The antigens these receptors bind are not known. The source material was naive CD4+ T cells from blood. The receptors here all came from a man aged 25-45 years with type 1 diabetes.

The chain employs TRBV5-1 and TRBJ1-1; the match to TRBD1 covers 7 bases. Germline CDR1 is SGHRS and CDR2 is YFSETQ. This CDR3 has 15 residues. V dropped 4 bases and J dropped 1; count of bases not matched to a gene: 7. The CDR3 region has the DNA TGCGCCAGCAGCCCCACCCGACAGGGGAACACTGAAGCTTTCTTT. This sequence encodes CASSPTRQGNTEAFF.

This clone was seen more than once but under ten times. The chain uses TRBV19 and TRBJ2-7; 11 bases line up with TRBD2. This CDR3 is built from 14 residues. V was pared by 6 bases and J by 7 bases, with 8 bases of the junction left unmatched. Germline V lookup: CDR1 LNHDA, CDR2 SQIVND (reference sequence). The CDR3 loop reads CASRRTSGSGEQYF. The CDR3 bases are TGTGCCAGTAGACGGACTAGCGGGTCCGGGGAGCAGTACTTC. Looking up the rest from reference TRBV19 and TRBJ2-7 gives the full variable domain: DGGITQSPKYLFRKEGQNVTLSCEQNLNHDAMYWYRQDPGQGLRLIYYSQIVNDFQKGDIAEGYSVSREKKESFPLTVTSAQKNPTAFYLCASRRTSGSGEQYFGPGTRLTVT.

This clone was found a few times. The CDR3 is CASSAGHLVEETQYF. The CDR3 DNA follows: TGCGCCAGCAGCGCCGGACACCTCGTGGAAGAGACCCAGTACTTC. The genes are TRBV5-1 and TRBJ2-5, with D tentatively TRBD1 (5 bases). CDR3 length equals 15 residues. V lost 4 bases to trimming and J lost 3 bases, with 16 bases between them. Germline V gives CDR1 SGHRS, CDR2 YFSETQ.

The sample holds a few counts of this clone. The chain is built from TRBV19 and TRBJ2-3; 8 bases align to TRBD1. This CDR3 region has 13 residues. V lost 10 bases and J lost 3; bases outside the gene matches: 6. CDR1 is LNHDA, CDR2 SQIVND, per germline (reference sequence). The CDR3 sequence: CATNGQGTDTQYF. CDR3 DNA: TGTGCCACCAACGGACAGGGAACAGATACGCAGTATTTT.

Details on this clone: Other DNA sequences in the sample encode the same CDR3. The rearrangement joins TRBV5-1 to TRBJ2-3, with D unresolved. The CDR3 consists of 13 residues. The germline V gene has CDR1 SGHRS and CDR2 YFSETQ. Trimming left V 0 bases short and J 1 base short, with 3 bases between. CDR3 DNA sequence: TGCGCCAGCAGCTTGGCCGGCACAGATACGCAGTATTTT. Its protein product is CASSLAGTDTQYF.

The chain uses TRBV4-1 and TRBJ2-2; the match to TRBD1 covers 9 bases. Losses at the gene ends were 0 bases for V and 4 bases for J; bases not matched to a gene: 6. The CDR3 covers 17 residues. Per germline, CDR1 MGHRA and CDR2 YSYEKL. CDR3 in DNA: TGCGCCAGCAGCCAAGACTACAGGGGACAGGGCACCGGGGAGCTGTTTTTT. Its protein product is CASSQDYRGQGTGELFF.

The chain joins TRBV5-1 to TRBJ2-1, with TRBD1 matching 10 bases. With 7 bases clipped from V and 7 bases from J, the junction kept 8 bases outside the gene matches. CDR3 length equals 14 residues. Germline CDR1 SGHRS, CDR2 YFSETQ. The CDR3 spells CASCRDRGPNEQFF. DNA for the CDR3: TGCGCCAGCTGCCGGGACAGGGGTCCGAATGAGCAGTTCTTC. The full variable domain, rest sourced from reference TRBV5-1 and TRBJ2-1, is KAGVTQTPRYLIKTRGQQVTLSCSPISGHRSVSWYQQTPGQGLQFLFEYFSETQRNKGNFPGRFSGRQFSNSRSEMNVSTLELGDSALYLCASCRDRGPNEQFFGPGTRLTVL.

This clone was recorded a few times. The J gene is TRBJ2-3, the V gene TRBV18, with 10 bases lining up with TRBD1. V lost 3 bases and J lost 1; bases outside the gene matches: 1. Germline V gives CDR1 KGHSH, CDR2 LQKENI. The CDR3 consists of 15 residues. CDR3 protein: CASSPDRGGTDTQYF. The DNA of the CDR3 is TGTGCCAGCTCACCGGACAGGGGGGGCACAGATACGCAGTATTTT.

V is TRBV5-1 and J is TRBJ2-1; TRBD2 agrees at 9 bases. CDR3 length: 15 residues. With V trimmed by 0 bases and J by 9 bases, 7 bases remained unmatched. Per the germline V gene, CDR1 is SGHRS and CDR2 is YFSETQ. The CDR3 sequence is CASSLGASGESEQFF. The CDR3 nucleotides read TGCGCCAGCAGCTTGGGGGCTAGCGGGGAGAGTGAGCAGTTCTTC.

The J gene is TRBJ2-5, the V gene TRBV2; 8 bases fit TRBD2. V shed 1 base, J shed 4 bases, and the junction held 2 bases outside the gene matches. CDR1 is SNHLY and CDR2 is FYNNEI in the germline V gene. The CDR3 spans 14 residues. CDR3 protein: CASSEVAGGETQYF. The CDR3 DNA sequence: TGTGCCAGCAGTGAAGTGGCGGGGGGAGAGACCCAGTACTTC.

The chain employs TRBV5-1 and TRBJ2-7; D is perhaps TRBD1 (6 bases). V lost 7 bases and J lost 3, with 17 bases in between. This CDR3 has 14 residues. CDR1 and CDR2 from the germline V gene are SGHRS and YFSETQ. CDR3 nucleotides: TGCGCCAGCGGACCCGGGACACCTAACTACGAGCAGTACTTC. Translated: CASGPGTPNYEQYF.

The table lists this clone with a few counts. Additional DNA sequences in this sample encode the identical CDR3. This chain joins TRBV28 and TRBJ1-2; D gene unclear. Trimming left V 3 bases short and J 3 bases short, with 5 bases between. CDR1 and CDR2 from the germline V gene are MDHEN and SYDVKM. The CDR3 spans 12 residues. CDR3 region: CASSFRDYGYTF. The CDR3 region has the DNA TGTGCCAGCAGTTTCCGGGACTATGGCTACACCTTC.

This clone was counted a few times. The chain's CDR3 is CSASGTTLSSYEQYF. The CDR3 DNA sequence: TGCAGCGCCTCCGGGACTACCCTTAGCTCCTACGAGCAGTACTTC. The V and J genes are TRBV29-1 and TRBJ2-7, with 7 bases lining up with TRBD2. J was trimmed by 0 bases and V by 7 bases; bases with no gene match: 12. Per the germline V gene, CDR1 is SQVTM and CDR2 is ANQGSEA. The CDR3 has 15 amino acids.

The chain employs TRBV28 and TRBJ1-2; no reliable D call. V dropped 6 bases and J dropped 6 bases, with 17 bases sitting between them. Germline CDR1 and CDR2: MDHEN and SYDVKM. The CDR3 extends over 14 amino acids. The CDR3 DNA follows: TGTGCCAGCAGCACCCCTGGCAGGTTCAATGGCTACACCTTC. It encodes CASSTPGRFNGYTF.

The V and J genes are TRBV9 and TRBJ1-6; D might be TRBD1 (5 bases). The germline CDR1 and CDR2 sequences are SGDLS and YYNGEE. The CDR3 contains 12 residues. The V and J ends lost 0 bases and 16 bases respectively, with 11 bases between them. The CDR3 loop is CASSVGSGLLHF. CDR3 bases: TGTGCCAGCAGCGTAGGCTCAGGGCTACTCCACTTT. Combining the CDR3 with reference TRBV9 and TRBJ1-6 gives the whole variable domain DSGVTQTPKHLITATGQRVTLRCSPRSGDLSVYWYQQSLDQGLQFLIQYYNGEERAKGNILERFSAQQFPDLHSELNLSSLELGDSALYFCASSVGSGLLHFGNGTRLTVT.

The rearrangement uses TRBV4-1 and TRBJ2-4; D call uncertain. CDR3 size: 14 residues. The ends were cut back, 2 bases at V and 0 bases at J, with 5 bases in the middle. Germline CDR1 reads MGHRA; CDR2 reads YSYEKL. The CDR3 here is CASSQPLAKNIQYF. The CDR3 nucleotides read TGCGCCAGCAGCCAACCCCTAGCCAAAAACATTCAGTACTTC.

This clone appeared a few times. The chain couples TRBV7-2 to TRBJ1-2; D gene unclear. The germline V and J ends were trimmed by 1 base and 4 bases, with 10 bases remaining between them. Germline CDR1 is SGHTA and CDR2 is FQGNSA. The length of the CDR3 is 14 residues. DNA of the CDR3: TGTGCCAGCAGCTTAGGCCCGCGGGGCTATGGCTACACCTTC. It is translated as CASSLGPRGYGYTF.

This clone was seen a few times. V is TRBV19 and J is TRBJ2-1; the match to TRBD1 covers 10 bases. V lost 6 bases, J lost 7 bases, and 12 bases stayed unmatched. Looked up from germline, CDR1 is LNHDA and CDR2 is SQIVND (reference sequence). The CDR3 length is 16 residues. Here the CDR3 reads CASRNLPGQGRNEQFF. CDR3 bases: TGTGCCAGTAGGAATCTACCGGGACAGGGGAGGAATGAGCAGTTCTTC.

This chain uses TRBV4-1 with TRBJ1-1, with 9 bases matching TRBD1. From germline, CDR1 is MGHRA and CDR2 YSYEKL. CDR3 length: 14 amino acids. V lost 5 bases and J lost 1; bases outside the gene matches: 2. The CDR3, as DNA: TGCGCCAGCAGCTGGGGACAGGGGAACACTGAAGCTTTCTTT. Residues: CASSWGQGNTEAFF.

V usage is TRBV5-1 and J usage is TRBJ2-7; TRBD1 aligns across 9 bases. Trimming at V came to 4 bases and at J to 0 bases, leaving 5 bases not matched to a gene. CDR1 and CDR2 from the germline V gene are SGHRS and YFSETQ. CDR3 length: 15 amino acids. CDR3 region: CASSAHRGHSYEQYF. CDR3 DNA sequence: TGCGCCAGCAGCGCGCACAGGGGGCACTCCTACGAGCAGTACTTC.

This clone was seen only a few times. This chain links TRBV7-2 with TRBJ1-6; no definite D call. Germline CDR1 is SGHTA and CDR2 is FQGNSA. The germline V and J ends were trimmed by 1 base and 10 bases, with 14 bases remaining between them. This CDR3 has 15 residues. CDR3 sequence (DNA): TGTGCCAGCAGCTTAGTTTCCGGGGTCCGCTCACCCCTCCACTTT. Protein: CASSLVSGVRSPLHF.